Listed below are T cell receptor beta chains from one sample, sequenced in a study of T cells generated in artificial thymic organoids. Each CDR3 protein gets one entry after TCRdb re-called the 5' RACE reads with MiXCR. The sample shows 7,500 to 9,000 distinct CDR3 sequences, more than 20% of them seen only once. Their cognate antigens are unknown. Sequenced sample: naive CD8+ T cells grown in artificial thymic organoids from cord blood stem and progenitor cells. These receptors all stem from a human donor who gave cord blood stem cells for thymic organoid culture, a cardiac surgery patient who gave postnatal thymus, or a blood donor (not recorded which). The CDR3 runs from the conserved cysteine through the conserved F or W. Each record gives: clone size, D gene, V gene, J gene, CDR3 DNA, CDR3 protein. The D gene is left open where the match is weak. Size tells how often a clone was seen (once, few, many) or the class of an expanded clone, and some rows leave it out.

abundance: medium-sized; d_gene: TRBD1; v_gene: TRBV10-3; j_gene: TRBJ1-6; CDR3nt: TGTGCCATCAGTGGCACGGGACAGACTAATTCACCCCTCCACTTT; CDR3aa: CAISGTGQTNSPLHF
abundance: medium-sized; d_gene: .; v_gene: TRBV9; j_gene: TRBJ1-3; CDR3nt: TGTGCCAGCAGCGTCGGAGGTGGAAACACCATATATTTT; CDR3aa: CASSVGGGNTIYF
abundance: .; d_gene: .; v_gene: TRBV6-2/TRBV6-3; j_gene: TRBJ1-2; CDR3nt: TGTGCCAGCAGTTACTCGGATTCAGGGCAGGGCTACACCTTC; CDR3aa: CASSYSDSGQGYTF
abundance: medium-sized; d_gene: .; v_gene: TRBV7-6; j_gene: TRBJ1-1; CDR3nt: TGTGCCAGCAGCATTGACAGCACTGAAGCTTTCTTT; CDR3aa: CASSIDSTEAFF
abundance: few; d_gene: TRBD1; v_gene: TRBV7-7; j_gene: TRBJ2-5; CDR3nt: TGTGCTAGCAGCTACCGACAGGGGAGAAAGACCCAGTACTTC; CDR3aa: CASSYRQGRKTQYF
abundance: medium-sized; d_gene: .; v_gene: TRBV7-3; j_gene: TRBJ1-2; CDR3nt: TGTGCCAGCAGCTTAATAGGGGGCTATGGCTACACCTTC; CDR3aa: CASSLIGGYGYTF
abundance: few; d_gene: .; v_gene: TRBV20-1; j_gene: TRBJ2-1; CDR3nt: TGCAGTGCTAGCATCCAGGGGAATGAGCAGTTCTTC; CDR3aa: CSASIQGNEQFF
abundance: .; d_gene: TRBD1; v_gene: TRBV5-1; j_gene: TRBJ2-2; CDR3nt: TGCGCCAGCAGCTTGGCCTTCAGGGGGAAGAGAGGGGAGCTGTTTTTT; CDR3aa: CASSLAFRGKRGELFF
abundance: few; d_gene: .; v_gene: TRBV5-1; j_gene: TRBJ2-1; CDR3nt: TGCGCCAGCAGCTTACTTAAACTCCTCACAGGGAAGAATGAGCAGTTCTTC; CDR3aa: CASSLLKLLTGKNEQFF
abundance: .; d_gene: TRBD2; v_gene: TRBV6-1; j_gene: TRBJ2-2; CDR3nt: TGTGCCAGCAGTGCCGGGACTAGCGGGAGAAGGAATACCGGGGAGCTGTTTTTT; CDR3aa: CASSAGTSGRRNTGELFF
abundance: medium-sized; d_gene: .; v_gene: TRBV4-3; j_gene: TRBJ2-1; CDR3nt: TGCGCCAGCAGCCAAGCCGGGGCCGCCTACAATGAGCAGTTCTTC; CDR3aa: CASSQAGAAYNEQFF
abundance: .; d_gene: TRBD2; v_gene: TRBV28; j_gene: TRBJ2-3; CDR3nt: TGTGCCAGCAGTCCCCGGGGACTAGCAGATACGCAGTATTTT; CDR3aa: CASSPRGLADTQYF
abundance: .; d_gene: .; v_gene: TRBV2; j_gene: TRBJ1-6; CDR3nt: TGTGCCAGCAGTTGGGTCCGGGGATCACCCCTCCACTTT; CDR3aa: CASSWVRGSPLHF
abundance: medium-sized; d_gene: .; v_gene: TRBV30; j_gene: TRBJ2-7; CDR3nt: TGTGCCTGGAGTTGCACAGGGACCTACGAGCAGTACTTC; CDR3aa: CAWSCTGTYEQYF
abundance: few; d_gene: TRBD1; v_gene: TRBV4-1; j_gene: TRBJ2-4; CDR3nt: TGCGCCAGCAGCCAAGGAGGGACAGGGGAGACCAAAAACATTCAGTACTTC; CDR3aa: CASSQGGTGETKNIQYF
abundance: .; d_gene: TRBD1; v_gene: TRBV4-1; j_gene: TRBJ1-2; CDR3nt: TGCGCCAGCAGCCAAGTGGACAGGGGGTATGGCTACACCTTC; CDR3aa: CASSQVDRGYGYTF
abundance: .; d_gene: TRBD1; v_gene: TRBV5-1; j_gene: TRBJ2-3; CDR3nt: TGCGCCAGCAGCGGGCAGGGGGCCGCAGATACGCAGTATTTT; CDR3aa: CASSGQGAADTQYF
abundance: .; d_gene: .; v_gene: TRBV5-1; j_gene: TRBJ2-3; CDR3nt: TGCGCCAGCAGCGGGGGACTCCGGTCCGGAGATACGCAGTATTTT; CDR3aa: CASSGGLRSGDTQYF
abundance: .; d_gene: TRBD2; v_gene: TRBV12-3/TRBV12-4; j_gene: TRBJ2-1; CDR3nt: TGTGCCAGCAGGCCACGACTCTGCGGGGGATACAATGAGCAGTTCTTC; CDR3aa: CASRPRLCGGYNEQFF
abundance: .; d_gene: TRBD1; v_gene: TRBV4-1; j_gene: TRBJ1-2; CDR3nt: TGCGCCAGCAGCAGCGGGTTTCGCAGGGGGAGGAACTATGGCTACACCTTC; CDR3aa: CASSSGFRRGRNYGYTF
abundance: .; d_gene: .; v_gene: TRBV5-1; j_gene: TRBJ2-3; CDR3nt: TGCGCCAGCAGCTTGTATCTGGGAGGCACAGATACGCAGTATTTT; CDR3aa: CASSLYLGGTDTQYF
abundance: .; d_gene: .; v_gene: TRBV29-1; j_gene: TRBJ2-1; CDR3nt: TGCAGCGTGAGATACGGGAATGAGCAGTTCTTC; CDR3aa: CSVRYGNEQFF